The sequence of this T cell receptor (beta chain) was determined in a study of human T cells and chemical hapten exposure (dated by TCRdb to the early 2020s). About the full investigation: For sensitization, 2% DPC in acetone was applied to a roughly 2 cm by roughly 2 cm area of upper inner arm skin. Throughout the study period of around 24 weeks, patients also received therapeutic DPC doses to the scalp every week. Patch testing was done on the upper back using Finn chambers containing 0.01% DPC, and results were scored after 6 days according to International Contact Dermatitis Research Group standards. The patient cohort, mostly female, included alopecia areata with under or over 50% scalp involvement, alopecia totalis and alopecia universalis. The libraries were sequenced as a pool, and the TCR yield per sample differed mostly because of small variations in library volumes within the pool. The study tracked peripheral blood TCR repertoire changes in vivo during primary and secondary sensitization to the hapten diphenylcyclopropenone (DPC) in alopecia patients. Blood samples were taken from patients before sensitization (week 0) and at 2, 6 and about 24 weeks after DPC sensitization. Blood for TCR sequencing was provided by twenty-nine alopecia patients at one to four time points (pre-sensitization, 2, 6 and 24 weeks).

The time point tag for this specimen amounts to: pre-sensitization, week 0. What this sample's treatment or condition label stands for: therapeutic diphenylcyclopropenone sensitization with weekly scalp DPC. At each patch-test visit, blood was drawn before the patch test was applied. Eligible patients were aged 18 to 70, diagnosed with alopecia, deemed suitable for DPC therapy, and excluded if pregnant. Total RNA was isolated from unfractionated whole blood collected in Tempus Blood RNA tubes. Concerning this clonotype itself: Its binding antigen is unknown. The sample holds no much larger clone one base away, and base qualities are not on file.

The paper as a whole reports these results and caveats: Because every patient had alopecia, a presumed autoimmune disease, the patients' immune response might differ from that of healthy individuals. A positive correlation was found between the number of PT1 expanded TCRs and patch test score, with significance reached at thresholds 8, 16 and 32 but not 4. The number of TCRs above 1 in 1000 frequency did not change with DPC sensitization; there was no evidence of global repertoire structure alterations. After repeated subsampling, changes were observed in the strength of the expansion versus patch-test correlation and in the threshold at which the correlation became significant. Compared with pre-sensitization or healthy control sets, expanded TCRs formed significantly more large CDR3 similarity clusters, which is consistent with antigen-driven responses.

From cysteine to phenylalanine, the CDR3 is 14 amino acids long. The CDR3 DNA has 42 bases and is translated from base 1. CDR1 MNHEY and CDR2 SVGAGI are derived from the germline V gene. V gives up 4 bases and J gives up 7 bases, and the segment between their germline ends measures 13 bases. The method was RACE. Data came from a NextSeq 500. During library preparation, unique molecular identifiers were attached to individual cDNA molecules so that TCRs could be counted in a quantitative, reproducible way. Each blood RNA sample was used to sequence both TCR alpha and TCR beta chains. The source study handled its data this way. The median number of TCRs per sample was 95,638, ranging from roughly 20,000 to 700,000. The Decombinator software suite was used to annotate V, J and CDR3 in the TCR reads. To make PS versus PT1 abundance plots, every sample was subsampled to the same number of TCRs (28,000). Expanded TCRs were defined as absent before sensitization and observed at least eight times at the 2-week time point. The raw public reads went through TCRdb reprocessing: fastp at Q25, MiXCR clone calling, in-frame beta chains kept. Rows matching on CDR3 protein sequence are summarized as one entry with the most common DNA and genes. None of the V and J calls come from the authors' own analysis; TCRdb made them. The sample has around 260,000 distinct CDR3 sequences on record, over 8% of them singletons. The ten largest clones capture 2% to 3% of the sample.

The material sequenced was whole blood, taken in connection with sensitization to the hapten diphenylcyclopropenone (DPC). The chain was built from TRBV6-5 and TRBJ2-2; a confident D gene designation cannot be given. The sequence derives from a woman in her thirties or forties with alopecia areata. Some clones in this sample may be carry-over from other donors' samples. The CDR3 region reads CASSLDPRSGELFF. At the DNA level, the sequence is TGTGCCAGCAGTTTAGACCCTCGGAGCGGGGAGCTGTTTTTT.